Presented here are 23 T cell receptor beta chains from one specimen sequenced in a study of blood T cell repertoires in COVID-19. Profiled with immunoSEQ multiplex PCR; TCRdb holds only in-frame clones, not every one. The sample includes 250,000 to 400,000 clones, about 87% seen only once; the top ten take about 1.5%. The source material was peripheral blood. The receptors were gathered from a woman aged 25 to 39 with COVID-19, enrolled during active disease.

The chain employs TRBV6-1 and TRBJ1-4; TRBD1 agrees at 7 bases. The V gene's germline CDR1 is MNHNS and CDR2 SASEGT. CDR3 length equals 16 residues. Losses at the gene ends were 2 bases for V and 5 bases for J; bases not matched to a gene: 8. The CDR3 sequence: CASSEWGDSRNEKLFF. For the CDR3, the DNA is TGTGCCAGCAGTGAATGGGGGGACAGTAGGAATGAAAAACTGTTTTTT.

This chain connects TRBV7-9 to TRBJ2-2; possible D gene TRBD1, 6 bases. The CDR3 is 18 residues long. Germline lookup yields CDR1 SEHNR and CDR2 FQNEAQ (reference sequence). V lost 6 bases and J lost 2, with 22 bases in between. CDR3 coding DNA: TGTGCCAGCAGTCAACCCTTCGGGGCAGGGGTAAACACCGGGGAGCTGTTTTTT. Its protein product is CASSQPFGAGVNTGELFF.

The V and J genes are TRBV28 and TRBJ2-3; a possible D gene is TRBD1 (5 bases). Germline V lookup: CDR1 MDHEN, CDR2 SYDVKM. The V end lost 3 bases, the J end lost 8 bases, and 12 bases lay between the germline ends. The CDR3 runs 13 residues. The CDR3 DNA follows: TGTGCCAGCAGTTTGGGGCATGCGGTTACGCAGTATTTT. Translation: CASSLGHAVTQYF.

The chain uses TRBV19 and TRBJ2-2; 8 bases align to TRBD1. Germline CDR1 is LNHDA and CDR2 is SQIVND (reference sequence). The CDR3 loop spans 13 amino acids. With V trimmed by 10 bases and J by 3 bases, 4 bases remained unmatched. The CDR3 bases are TGTGCCACAGGGGGCTGGGACACCGGGGAGCTGTTTTTT. It specifies CATGGWDTGELFF.

This sequence joins TRBV7-2 and TRBJ2-1, with 8 bases that match TRBD2. Trimming removed 3 bases from V and 10 bases from J; junction bases left unmatched: 20. Germline V gene data show CDR1 as SGHTA and CDR2 as FQGNSA. The length of the CDR3 is 18 residues. In DNA form, the CDR3 reads TGTGCCAGCAGCTTCCTTGTTACGGGGGGGCCGTTTAGTGGCGAGCAGTTCTTC. This encodes CASSFLVTGGPFSGEQFF.

This chain uses TRBV7-2 with TRBJ2-7, with 8 nucleotides matching TRBD2. With V trimmed by 4 bases and J by 2 bases, 7 bases remained unmatched. CDR3 size: 15 residues. The germline V gene has CDR1 SGHTA and CDR2 FQGNSA. This CDR3 is CASSSSGGGTYEQYF. The CDR3 coding sequence is TGTGCCAGCAGCTCGAGCGGGGGAGGAACCTACGAGCAGTACTTC.

The genes are TRBV30 and TRBJ1-6; D call uncertain. Germline values: CDR1 GTSNPN, CDR2 SVGIG (reference sequence). Trimming stripped 3 bases from V and 14 bases from J, with 14 bases between. This CDR3 contains 12 residues. CDR3 DNA sequence: TGTGCCTGGAGCCGGCCCCCCGCGGCCCTCCACTTT. It is translated as CAWSRPPAALHF.

The rearrangement uses TRBV3-1 (or the pseudogene TRBV3-2) and TRBJ1-6; D is uncertain. The germline V gene has CDR1 LGHDT and CDR2 YNNKEL (reference sequence). V lost 4 bases and J lost 9, with 13 bases in between. This CDR3 has 14 residues. The CDR3 is CASSPGMGTSPLHF. The CDR3 coding sequence is TGTGCCAGCAGCCCAGGCATGGGTACTTCACCCCTCCACTTT.

The V call is TRBV4-2, the J call TRBJ1-4; 7 bases map to TRBD1. The V gene's germline CDR1 is LGHNA and CDR2 YNFKEQ. V was clipped by 4 bases and J by 5 bases; unmatched bases: 7. The CDR3 is 15 residues long. CDR3: CASSPTGMGNEKLFF. The DNA for the CDR3 is TGTGCCAGCAGCCCGACAGGGATGGGGAATGAAAAACTGTTTTTT.

A few counts support this clone. The chain joins TRBV25-1 to TRBJ2-7, with a possible D match to TRBD1 (5 bases). This CDR3 has 13 amino acids. The V gene's germline CDR1 is MGHDK and CDR2 SYGVNS. With 5 bases removed from V and 3 bases from J, the gap between germline ends came to 11 bases. The CDR3 reads CASSSRQYYEQYV. The CDR3 DNA sequence: TGTGCCAGCAGTTCAAGACAGTACTACGAGCAGTACGTC.

The J gene is TRBJ2-2, the V gene TRBV2; D gene uncertain. Trimming removed 5 bases from V and 6 bases from J, with 10 bases in between. Per germline, CDR1 SNHLY and CDR2 FYNNEI. The CDR3 has 13 amino acids. CDR3 in amino acids: CASSTGFAGELFF. Written as DNA, the CDR3 is TGTGCCAGCAGTACGGGTTTTGCCGGGGAGCTGTTTTTT.

This clone came up a few times. Distinct nucleotide sequences in the sample also encode this CDR3. The chain joins TRBV18 to TRBJ1-1; no reliable D call. Germline lookup yields CDR1 KGHSH and CDR2 LQKENI. The CDR3 is 14 amino acids. With 3 bases removed from V and 1 base from J, the gap between germline ends came to 9 bases. CDR3 sequence (DNA): TGTGCCAGCTCACCTCCGGGGAGGAACACTGAAGCTTTCTTT. This translates into CASSPPGRNTEAFF.

This chain joins TRBV28 and TRBJ2-7; perhaps TRBD2 as D (6 bases). Per the germline V gene, CDR1 is MDHEN and CDR2 is SYDVKM. This CDR3 has 13 amino acids. V lost 5 bases, J lost 7 bases, and 15 bases lay in between. The CDR3 DNA follows: TGTGCCAGCAGTCGGGTAAACGGGGGTGAGCAGTACGTC. Its translation is CASSRVNGGEQYV.

The genes are TRBV5-1 and TRBJ2-3; 9 nucleotides align to TRBD2. Per germline, CDR1 SGHRS and CDR2 YFSETQ. The CDR3 covers 16 residues. J lost 3 bases, V lost 5 bases, and 10 bases had no gene match. CDR3 sequence reads: CASSWGETSGTDTQYF. In DNA, the CDR3 is TGCGCCAGCAGTTGGGGAGAGACTAGCGGAACAGATACGCAGTATTTT.

The CDR3 DNA reads as TGTGCCAGCAGCCGAGGGGGACGTCAGCCCCAGCATTTT. The encoded protein is CASSRGGRQPQHF. V and J are TRBV6-2 or TRBV6-3 and TRBJ1-5; D perhaps matches TRBD1 (6 bases). Trimming removed 6 bases at V and 6 bases at J, with 12 bases between. This CDR3 is built from 13 residues. Germline V gene lookup returns CDR1 MNHEY and CDR2 SVGEGT.

As DNA, the CDR3 is TGTGCCAGCAGCCAAGTCACAGACTACGAGCAGTACTTC. Amino acid sequence: CASSQVTDYEQYF. The chain has TRBV14 and TRBJ2-7, with no clear D. The CDR3 loop spans 13 amino acids. V lost 1 base and J lost 3, with 7 bases in between. Germline V CDR1 and CDR2: SGHDN, FVKESK.

The rearrangement joins TRBV6-2 or TRBV6-3 to TRBJ2-3; 8 bases are a match to TRBD1. Germline lookup yields CDR1 MNHEY and CDR2 SVGEGT. V was clipped by 0 bases and J by 1 base; unmatched bases: 9. The CDR3 covers 18 residues. CDR3 amino acids: CASSYSRSGQGGTDTQYF. CDR3 coding DNA: TGTGCCAGCAGTTACTCACGGTCCGGACAGGGCGGCACAGATACGCAGTATTTT.

V gene TRBV9 combines with J gene TRBJ1-2; no clear D gene. This CDR3 region has 14 residues. Germline V gives CDR1 SGDLS, CDR2 YYNGEE. V dropped 0 bases and J dropped 7 bases, with 13 bases sitting between them. This CDR3 is CASSVEDGESGYTF. The DNA of the CDR3 is TGTGCCAGCAGCGTAGAAGACGGAGAGAGTGGCTACACCTTC.

The chain employs TRBV4-1 and TRBJ1-2; TRBD1 matches at 7 bases. CDR1 MGHRA and CDR2 YSYEKL come from the germline V gene. The CDR3 consists of 15 residues. The J segment lost 1 base and the V segment lost 4 bases, leaving 6 bases of the junction unmatched. The CDR3 region is CASSLDRKINYGYTF. The CDR3 region has the DNA TGCGCCAGCAGCCTGGACAGGAAGATTAACTATGGCTACACCTTC.

To note about this clone: A junction end diverges from the germline sequence, so it may reflect a read error. The J gene is TRBJ2-3, the V gene TRBV10-1; 9 positions match TRBD2. Looked up from germline, CDR1 is WNHNN and CDR2 is SYGVQD (reference sequence). There are 13 residues in the CDR3. The CDR3 DNA is TGCGCCAGCAGCGGGACTAGCACGGATACGCAGTATTTT. This encodes CASSGTSTDTQYF.

The CDR3, as DNA: TGTGCCAGCAGCCAGGGCGCCTCCAACTATGGCTACACCTTC. Translating gives CASSQGASNYGYTF. This chain uses TRBV3-1 (or the pseudogene TRBV3-2) with TRBJ1-2; no reliable D call. Germline CDR1 LGHDT, CDR2 YNNKEL (reference sequence). Trimming removed 3 bases from V and 2 bases from J, with 10 bases in between. The CDR3 loop spans 14 amino acids.

For this clone: The sample contains more than one DNA sequence encoding this CDR3. The chain is built from TRBV7-8 and TRBJ2-2, with 9 bases fitting TRBD1. Looked up from germline, CDR1 is SGHVS and CDR2 is FQNEAQ. This CDR3 is built from 16 residues. Losses at the gene ends were 3 bases for V and 0 bases for J; bases not matched to a gene: 2. CDR3 sequence (DNA): TGTGCCAGCAGCTTCAGACAGGGGGCGAACACCGGGGAGCTGTTTTTT. Translated, it gives CASSFRQGANTGELFF.

This chain connects TRBV3-1 (or the pseudogene TRBV3-2) to TRBJ2-7, with 8 bases lining up with TRBD1. CDR1 is LGHDT, CDR2 YNNKEL, per germline (reference sequence). Trimming cost V 1 base and J 4 bases; bases outside gene matches: 3. The CDR3 runs to 14 residues. The CDR3 sequence is CASSQGTGTYEQYF. Written as DNA, the CDR3 is TGTGCCAGCAGCCAAGGGACAGGGACTTACGAGCAGTACTTC.